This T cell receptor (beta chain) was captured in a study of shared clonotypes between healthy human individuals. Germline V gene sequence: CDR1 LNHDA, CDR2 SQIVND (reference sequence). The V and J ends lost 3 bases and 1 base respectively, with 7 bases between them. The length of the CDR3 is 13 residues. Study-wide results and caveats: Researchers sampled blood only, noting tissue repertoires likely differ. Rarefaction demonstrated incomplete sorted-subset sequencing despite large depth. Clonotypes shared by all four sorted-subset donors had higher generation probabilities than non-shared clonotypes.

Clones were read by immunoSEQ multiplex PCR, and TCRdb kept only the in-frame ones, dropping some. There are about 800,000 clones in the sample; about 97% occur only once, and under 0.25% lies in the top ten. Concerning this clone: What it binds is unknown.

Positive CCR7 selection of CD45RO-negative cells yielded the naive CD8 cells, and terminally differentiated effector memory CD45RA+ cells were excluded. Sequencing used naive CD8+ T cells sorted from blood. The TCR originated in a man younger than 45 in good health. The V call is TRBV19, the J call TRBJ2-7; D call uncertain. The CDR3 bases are TGTGCCAGTAGTATTATGCAGTCCTACGAGCAGTACTTC. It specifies CASSIMQSYEQYF.